Listed below are T cell receptor beta chains from one sample, sequenced in a study of monozygotic twins with cystic fibrosis. Repertoires were generated with immunoSEQ multiplex PCR, while TCRdb's copy carries only in-frame clones and drops some. The data hold about 15,000 clones, with approximately 92% observed a single time. Sequenced sample: blood. The receptors were sampled from a girl aged 2-10 years with cystic fibrosis. Each CDR3 is given with its conserved first and last residue. A D gene is named only where the DNA matches it firmly. A row's size may be missing; if present it is once, few, many or a size class.

J: TRBJ2-1; D: -; size: few; length: 11; V: TRBV25-1; CDR3: CASSEGDPQFF; DNA: TGTGCCAGCAGTGAAGGGGATCCCCAGTTCTTC
J: TRBJ2-7; D: -; size: -; length: 15; V: TRBV27; CDR3: CASSLIAGAFYEQYF; DNA: TGTGCCAGCAGTTTAATCGCAGGGGCTTTCTACGAGCAGTACTTC
J: TRBJ2-2; D: -; size: -; length: 17; V: TRBV4-3; CDR3: CASSPIGGFANTGELFF; DNA: TGCGCCAGCAGCCCCATAGGGGGATTCGCGAACACCGGGGAGCTGTTTTTT
J: TRBJ2-7; D: -; size: once; length: 13; V: TRBV27; CDR3: CASSFGGSYEQYF; DNA: TGTGCCAGCAGTTTCGGAGGAAGCTACGAGCAGTACTTC
J: TRBJ2-7; D: -; size: -; length: 13; V: TRBV19; CDR3: CASSIKVYYEQYF; DNA: TGTGCCAGTAGTATTAAGGTTTACTACGAGCAGTACTTC
J: TRBJ1-1; D: -; size: -; length: 16; V: TRBV4-1; CDR3: CASSGTPVVLKTEAFF; DNA: TGCGCCAGCAGCGGGACCCCGGTCGTGTTAAAAACTGAAGCTTTCTTT
J: TRBJ2-2; D: -; size: -; length: 14; V: TRBV27; CDR3: CASRLGTLTGELFF; DNA: TGTGCCAGCCGCTTGGGGACTCTGACCGGGGAGCTGTTTTTT
J: TRBJ1-2; D: TRBD1; size: -; length: 18; V: TRBV14; CDR3: CASSQEPQWGQDNYGYTF; DNA: TGTGCCAGCAGCCAAGAACCACAGTGGGGACAGGATAACTATGGCTACACCTTC
J: TRBJ2-5; D: TRBD1; size: -; length: 15; V: TRBV28; CDR3: CASSPTGGRLETQYF; DNA: TGTGCCAGCAGTCCTACAGGGGGACGCTTGGAGACCCAGTACTTC
J: TRBJ1-4; D: -; size: -; length: 12; V: TRBV7-2; CDR3: CASSLTREKLFF; DNA: TGTGCCAGCAGCTTAACGAGGGAAAAACTGTTTTTT
J: TRBJ2-2; D: TRBD2; size: -; length: 15; V: TRBV2; CDR3: CASTRTSAVTGELFF; DNA: TGTGCCAGCACCCGGACTAGCGCCGTAACCGGGGAGCTGTTTTTT
J: TRBJ1-3; D: -; size: -; length: 16; V: TRBV14; CDR3: CASSQVVGATGNTIYF; DNA: TGTGCCAGCAGCCAAGTTGTGGGGGCGACTGGAAACACCATATATTTT
J: TRBJ2-1; D: TRBD2; size: -; length: 24; V: TRBV18; CDR3: CASSPRAGLAGAYPILSSYNEQFF; DNA: TGTGCCAGCTCACCGCGGGCGGGGCTAGCGGGAGCGTATCCTATACTGAGCTCCTACAATGAGCAGTTCTTC
J: TRBJ2-2; D: TRBD2; size: -; length: 17; V: TRBV5-1; CDR3: CASSLEVLADHTGELFF; DNA: TGCGCCAGCAGCTTGGAGGTACTAGCGGACCACACCGGGGAGCTGTTTTTT
J: TRBJ2-7; D: TRBD1; size: -; length: 12; V: TRBV27; CDR3: CASSAGGPIRRF; DNA: TGTGCCAGCAGTGCAGGGGGTCCGATCAGGCGCTTC
J: TRBJ2-2; D: -; size: -; length: 16; V: TRBV5-6; CDR3: CASSLPRDYRTGELFF; DNA: TGTGCCAGCAGCTTGCCCCGCGACTACCGAACCGGGGAGCTGTTTTTT
J: TRBJ1-3; D: TRBD1; size: -; length: 12; V: TRBV6-5; CDR3: CASTGAGNTIYF; DNA: TGTGCCAGTACAGGGGCAGGAAACACCATATATTTT
J: TRBJ1-4; D: TRBD1; size: -; length: 17; V: TRBV7-9; CDR3: CASSSRGLVTSNEKLFF; DNA: TGTGCCAGCAGCAGCAGGGGGCTCGTCACATCTAATGAAAAACTGTTTTTT
J: TRBJ2-7; D: -; size: -; length: 13; V: TRBV9; CDR3: CASSSQGGYEQYF; DNA: TGTGCCAGCAGCTCCCAAGGAGGGTACGAGCAGTACTTC
J: TRBJ2-7; D: -; size: -; length: 15; V: TRBV5-4; CDR3: CASSRDGVASYEQYF; DNA: TGTGCCAGCAGCCGAGACGGCGTAGCGTCCTACGAGCAGTACTTC
J: TRBJ2-1; D: -; size: -; length: 13; V: TRBV13; CDR3: CASSLGRPNEQFF; DNA: TGTGCCAGCAGCTTGGGCCGCCCCAATGAGCAGTTCTTC
J: TRBJ1-3; D: TRBD1; size: -; length: 15; V: TRBV28; CDR3: CASSLTGVGRNTIYF; DNA: TGTGCCAGCAGTTTGACAGGGGTCGGAAGAAACACCATATATTTT
J: TRBJ2-1; D: -; size: -; length: 11; V: TRBV5-5; CDR3: CASSFQDEQFF; DNA: TGTGCCAGCAGCTTTCAAGATGAGCAGTTCTTC
J: TRBJ2-1; D: TRBD2; size: once; length: 14; V: TRBV4-1; CDR3: CASSSQLGRDEQFF; DNA: TGCGCCAGCAGCTCCCAGTTGGGGAGGGATGAGCAGTTCTTC
J: TRBJ2-7; D: -; size: -; length: 15; V: TRBV18; CDR3: CASSPQGLPSYEQYF; DNA: TGTGCCAGCTCACCGCAAGGGCTCCCCTCCTACGAGCAGTACTTC
J: TRBJ2-5; D: -; size: once; length: 15; V: TRBV6-5; CDR3: CASSPHALTGGTQYF; DNA: TGTGCCAGCAGTCCTCATGCCCTCACAGGCGGGACCCAGTACTTC
J: TRBJ2-1; D: TRBD2; size: -; length: 16; V: TRBV6-5; CDR3: CASSYGLAGPWDEQFF; DNA: TGTGCCAGCAGTTACGGACTAGCGGGCCCTTGGGATGAGCAGTTCTTC
J: TRBJ1-2; D: -; size: -; length: 13; V: TRBV2; CDR3: CASRSAILYGYTF; DNA: TGTGCCAGCAGAAGTGCCATCCTCTATGGCTACACCTTC
J: TRBJ1-1; D: -; size: -; length: 14; V: TRBV7-9; CDR3: CASSLVTENTEAFF; DNA: TGTGCCAGCAGCTTAGTAACGGAGAACACTGAAGCTTTCTTT